This T cell receptor beta chain was identified during a study of T cell repertoires in cytomegalovirus infection. Study observations and caveats: Cumulative frequency of public TCR beta families picked out carriers of CMV plus the relevant HLA.

This clonotype was recorded a few times. Its matching antigen is unknown. Germline CDR1 is MNHEY and CDR2 is SVGEGT. The CDR3 spans 14 residues. Trimming cost V 3 bases and J 0 bases, with 8 bases left between them. TCRdb independently ran MiXCR on the reads; one entry per CDR3 protein. The sample consists of hundreds of thousands of distinct CDR3 sequences, approximately 24% of them appearing once. The material sequenced was CD8+ T cells from PBMCs. The clonotype originates from a human donor in good health (CMV status not recorded). Some clones in this sample may be carry-over from other donors' samples. V gene TRBV6-2 or TRBV6-3 combines with J gene TRBJ1-1; D not resolved. CDR3 sequence (DNA): TGTGCCAGCAGTTATGAGCGGTTGAACACTGAAGCTTTCTTT. As protein: CASSYERLNTEAFF.